The clone carrying this T cell receptor beta chain came up many times. Its antigen is undetermined. The authors took PBMCs from 10 ml fresh peripheral blood. Amplified regions were TCR beta CDR3 sequences from RNA transcripts. With the HTBI primer set, the TCR CDR3 went through a first round of RT-PCR. From the multiplex PCR reads, TCRdb called clonotypes with MiXCR, one entry per CDR3 protein. The table lists approximately 300,000 distinct CDR3 sequences, more than 15% of them singletons, with approximately 60% in the top ten. These data belong to a study of T cells in Graves' hyperthyroidism and ophthalmopathy. The CDR3 covers 13 residues. Trimming took off 1 base at V and 3 bases at J, with 6 bases between the two ends. Germline V CDR1 and CDR2: LGHNA, YNFKEQ. Findings and limits, study-wide: Progression to ophthalmopathy was predicted a median of about six months early. A model of 13 V-J pairs discriminated ophthalmopathy from stable hyperthyroidism.

The V and J genes are TRBV4-2 and TRBJ2-5, with D unresolved. The receptor comes from an older woman with Graves' ophthalmopathy. Sequencing was performed on blood. The CDR3 sequence: CASSQAAEETQYF. As DNA, the CDR3 is TGTGCCAGCAGCCAAGCGGCCGAAGAGACCCAGTACTTC.